The 3 T cell receptor beta chains below all came from one sample that was sequenced in a study of TIL therapy for anti-PD-1-resistant metastatic lung cancer (dated by TCRdb to about 2021). Read against the paper, the sample's time point label means: pre-treatment sample, taken before nivolumab and TIL therapy. The immunoSEQ v3 hsTCRB kit was used to amplify TCR beta CDR3 regions from genomic DNA through bias-controlled multiplex PCR. TCRdb took this table from immuneACCESS and kept in-frame rearrangements with V and J called. Such tables lack part of the clones; where checked against another copy, unresolved V genes explain under half of the gap, and the rest is unexplained. The sample table shows about 36,000 clones, and around 67% are seen once. The ten largest clones add up to roughly 5.7% of the sample. Sequencing was performed on blood, taken at baseline. The receptors stem from a person between 30 and 80 years old with non-small cell lung cancer.

CDR3 residues: CASSLVFDSPLHF. CDR3 in DNA: TGTGCCAGCAGCTTAGTATTCGATTCACCCCTCCACTTT. The chain links TRBV11-2 to TRBJ1-6; no definite D call. V was clipped by 1 base and J by 8 bases, with 6 bases between them. Germline loops: CDR1 SGHAT, CDR2 FQNNGV. This CDR3 has 13 amino acids.

The chain is built from TRBV6-6 and TRBJ1-2; D gene unclear. V lost 5 bases, J lost 8 bases, and 18 bases lay in between. This CDR3 comprises 14 residues. Germline-derived CDR1 and CDR2 are MNHNY and SVGAGI (reference sequence). Here the CDR3 DNA reads TGTGCCAGCAGTCCCTTAGGACTCTACTCGGGCTACACCTTC. It translates to CASSPLGLYSGYTF.

The rearrangement uses TRBV5-1 and TRBJ1-2; no firm D call. Germline CDR1 and CDR2: SGHRS and YFSETQ. The V end was cut by 0 bases, the J end by 6 bases, with 12 bases between. The CDR3 loop spans 14 amino acids. CDR3 protein: CASSLAWTHDGYTF. CDR3 nucleotide sequence: TGCGCCAGCAGCTTGGCCTGGACTCACGATGGCTACACCTTC.